This TCR beta chain was observed in a study of T cell repertoires in cytomegalovirus infection. General study results and limits: Ex vivo, HLA-C-restricted CMV-specific TCR beta clonotypes prevailed over the rest of the response.

This CDR3 spans 13 amino acids. Germline CDR1 WSHSY, CDR2 SAAADI. Trimming cost V 6 bases and J 8 bases; bases outside gene matches: 5. TCRdb reanalysed the reads using MiXCR and keeps one entry per CDR3 protein. The sample lists a few hundred thousand distinct CDR3 sequences; 40% to 50% were seen once. As concerns this clonotype: The antigen is not known.

The origin of this receptor is a human donor in good health (CMV status not recorded). Some clones in this sample may be carry-over from other donors' samples. The specimen comprised cultured PBMCs, sampled from culture after CMV antigen stimulation. The rearrangement links TRBV10-2 to TRBJ2-1; 9 bases line up with TRBD2. The CDR3 loop reads CASRETSGDEQFF. The CDR3 nucleotides are TGCGCCAGCAGGGAGACTAGCGGAGATGAGCAGTTCTTC.